Presented here are 26 T cell receptor beta chains from one specimen sequenced in a study of sequential checkpoint blockade in melanoma (dated by TCRdb to the late 2010s). The intended sense of this specimen's treatment or condition label: randomized to nivolumab then ipilimumab (arm A) or the reverse (arm B). The library came from the immunoSEQ multiplex PCR assay. Not all clones reach the TCRdb copy of this immuneACCESS table, which keeps in-frame sequences only. Checked studies attribute under half of the gap to unresolved V genes and leave the rest unexplained. The sample data list under 20,000 clones, and more than 55% of these were observed just once. The top ten clones comprise over 9.5% of the sample. This material consisted of CD8+ T cells sorted from blood (inferred from file names), taken from a patient given nivolumab and ipilimumab in sequence. Every receptor here comes from a human donor with melanoma.

A few counts support this clone. The V and J genes are TRBV7-3 and TRBJ1-2, with D hard to call. This CDR3 region has 12 residues. V was pared by 5 bases and J by 1 base, with 5 bases between. Germline CDR1 reads SGHTA; CDR2 reads FQGTGA. The CDR3 loop reads CASSPNNYGYTF. The CDR3 DNA reads as TGTGCCAGCAGCCCCAATAACTATGGCTACACCTTC.

This clone was observed a handful of times. The V call is TRBV28, the J call TRBJ1-5; D unclear. V was cut by 4 bases and J by 3 bases, with 4 bases left in between. CDR1 and CDR2 (germline): MDHEN, SYDVKM. CDR3 size: 12 residues. This chain's CDR3 is CASSYYNQPQHF. CDR3 nucleotide sequence: TGTGCCAGCAGTTACTACAATCAGCCCCAGCATTTT. Variable domain in full (rest from reference TRBV28 and TRBJ1-5): DVKVTQSSRYLVKRTGEKVFLECVQDMDHENMFWYRQDPGLGLRLIYFSYDVKMKEKGDIPEGYSVSREKKERFSLILESASTNQTSMYLCASSYYNQPQHFGDGTRLSIL.

J is TRBJ2-3 and V is TRBV6-1; maybe TRBD2 (7 bases). Germline values: CDR1 MNHNS, CDR2 SASEGT. V dropped 4 bases and J dropped 4 bases, with 18 bases sitting between them. The CDR3 is 16 residues long. The CDR3 nucleotides read TGTGCCAGCAGTGCTCCCCCCGCGGGGGCCTCAGATACGCAGTATTTT. Translation gives CASSAPPAGASDTQYF.

This clone was picked up a small number of times. V is TRBV6-5 and J is TRBJ1-2; D may be TRBD1 (6 bases). V was trimmed by 4 bases and J by 4 bases, leaving 13 bases between them. Germline values: CDR1 MNHEY, CDR2 SVGAGI. This CDR3 comprises 14 residues. The CDR3 DNA reads as TGTGCCAGCAGTTCTACAGGGATGGGCTATGGCTACACCTTC. Translation: CASSSTGMGYGYTF.

This clone was picked up a small number of times. The genes are TRBV7-2 and TRBJ2-5; TRBD1 matches at 7 bases. The CDR3 loop spans 14 amino acids. Germline V gene sequence: CDR1 SGHTA, CDR2 FQGNSA. V shed 5 bases and J 3 bases; nucleotides not matched to a gene: 6. The CDR3 bases are TGTGCCAGCAGCCTCACAGGGGACAAAGAGACCCAGTACTTC. Its protein product is CASSLTGDKETQYF.

The rearrangement links TRBV12-5 to TRBJ1-2; 10 bases agree with TRBD1. Germline assignment: CDR1 LGHNT and CDR2 FRNRAP. The CDR3 covers 16 residues. Losses at the gene ends were 4 bases for V and 6 bases for J; bases not matched to a gene: 11. The CDR3 spells CASGSPEGGTGDGYTF. CDR3 DNA sequence: TGTGCTAGTGGTTCCCCCGAGGGGGGGACAGGGGATGGCTACACCTTC. The variable domain in full, with the rest retrieved from reference TRBV12-5 and TRBJ1-2, is DARVTQTPRHKVTEMGQEVTMRCQPILGHNTVFWYRQTMMQGLELLAYFRNRAPLDDSGMPKDRFSAEMPDATLATLKIQPSEPRDSAVYFCASGSPEGGTGDGYTFGSGTRLTVV.

The chain has TRBV6-5 and TRBJ1-1; D call uncertain. V was shortened by 0 bases and J by 0 bases, with 8 bases between the two germline ends. Germline values: CDR1 MNHEY, CDR2 SVGAGI. The length of the CDR3 is 15 residues. CDR3 sequence (DNA): TGTGCCAGCAGTTACTCGTCAAGCATGAACACTGAAGCTTTCTTT. Its translation is CASSYSSSMNTEAFF.

The chain has TRBV27 and TRBJ2-1; 9 nucleotides align to TRBD2. This CDR3 is 15 amino acids long. V dropped 6 bases and J dropped 1; count of bases not matched to a gene: 4. Per the germline V gene, CDR1 is MNHEY and CDR2 is SMNVEV (reference sequence). The CDR3 DNA sequence: TGTGCCAGCAGCATTAGCGGGAGTTCCTACAATGAGCAGTTCTTC. Its translation is CASSISGSSYNEQFF.

The chain combines TRBV10-3 with TRBJ1-1; D is undetermined. Trimming took off 0 bases at V and 4 bases at J, with 15 bases between the two ends. Germline V gene data show CDR1 as ENHRY and CDR2 as SYGVKD. The CDR3 has 16 amino acids. The chain's CDR3 is CAISESNGLSGTEAFF. The CDR3, as DNA: TGTGCCATCAGTGAGTCGAACGGACTATCAGGCACTGAAGCTTTCTTT.

The genes are TRBV7-9 and TRBJ2-7; 10 nucleotides match TRBD1. V was pared by 10 bases and J by 3 bases, with 6 bases of the junction left unmatched. From germline, CDR1 is SEHNR and CDR2 FQNEAQ (reference sequence). The length of the CDR3 is 13 residues. The CDR3 is CAIDRDRGYEQYF. The CDR3 coding sequence is TGTGCCATTGACCGGGACAGGGGCTACGAGCAGTACTTC.

The V call is TRBV7-8, the J call TRBJ2-3; 8 bases map to TRBD2. CDR1 and CDR2 (germline): SGHVS, FQNEAQ. The ends lost 3 bases at V and 4 bases at J; junction bases unmatched: 9. This CDR3 has 16 residues. The DNA of the CDR3 is TGTGCCAGCAGCTTTTCTGGCCGGGGGGGGCCAGATACGCAGTATTTT. Encoded protein: CASSFSGRGGPDTQYF.

The chain links TRBV7-8 to TRBJ2-1; the D is unclear. The CDR3 has 13 residues. Germline loops: CDR1 SGHVS, CDR2 FQNEAQ. V was pared by 0 bases and J by 7 bases, with 7 bases between. This CDR3 reads CASSLAPNNEQFF. The CDR3 region has the DNA TGTGCCAGCAGCTTAGCGCCTAATAATGAGCAGTTCTTC. The whole variable domain, filled in from reference TRBV7-8 and TRBJ2-1, reads GAGVSQSPRYKVAKRGQDVALRCDPISGHVSLFWYQQALGQGPEFLTYFQNEAQLDKSGLPSDRFFAERPEGSVSTLKIQRTQQEDSAVYLCASSLAPNNEQFFGPGTRLTVL.

This clone is classed as large (0.1 to 1%). The chain is built from TRBV19 and TRBJ1-2; weak D call: TRBD1 (6 bases). The CDR3 spans 16 residues. V was pared by 3 bases and J by 4 bases, with 18 bases between. The V gene's germline CDR1 is LNHDA and CDR2 SQIVND (reference sequence). Here the CDR3 DNA reads TGTGCCAGTAGTATTGGTCCGGTGGGGACACCCTATGGCTACACCTTC. This sequence encodes CASSIGPVGTPYGYTF.

This clone was detected only once. The chain uses TRBV9 and TRBJ2-1; 10 nucleotides agree with TRBD1. The CDR3 totals 18 residues. CDR1 and CDR2 (germline): SGDLS, YYNGEE. The ends lost 3 bases at V and 0 bases at J; junction bases unmatched: 9. CDR3 sequence: CASSDPGTGESSYNEQFF. CDR3 DNA sequence: TGTGCCAGCAGCGATCCCGGGACAGGGGAAAGCTCCTACAATGAGCAGTTCTTC.

The rearrangement uses TRBV9 and TRBJ2-1, with 9 bases matching TRBD2. Germline CDR1 reads SGDLS; CDR2 reads YYNGEE. Trimming at V came to 3 bases and at J to 7 bases, leaving 14 bases not matched to a gene. The CDR3 has 17 amino acids. The CDR3 DNA sequence: TGTGCCAGCAGCGCCTCCAAGACTAGCGGCGCTACTAATGAGCAGTTCTTC. Its protein is CASSASKTSGATNEQFF. Supplemented by reference TRBV9 and TRBJ2-1, the full variable domain reads DSGVTQTPKHLITATGQRVTLRCSPRSGDLSVYWYQQSLDQGLQFLIQYYNGEERAKGNILERFSAQQFPDLHSELNLSSLELGDSALYFCASSASKTSGATNEQFFGPGTRLTVL.

The genes are TRBV15 and TRBJ2-3; 10 nucleotides align to TRBD2. This CDR3 contains 16 residues. Germline V gives CDR1 LNHNV, CDR2 YYDKDF (reference sequence). The V segment lost 5 bases and the J segment 2 bases; nucleotides outside the gene matches: 7. CDR3 DNA sequence: TGTGCCACCAGCGGGCCCGGACTAGCGGCCACAGATACGCAGTATTTT. This codes for CATSGPGLAATDTQYF. Filled out from reference TRBV15 and TRBJ2-3, the complete variable domain reads DAMVIQNPRYQVTQFGKPVTLSCSQTLNHNVMYWYQQKSSQAPKLLFHYYDKDFNNEADTPDNFQSRRPNTSFCFLDIRSPGLGDTAMYLCATSGPGLAATDTQYFGPGTRLTVL.

This clone was counted only a few times. J is TRBJ2-3 and V is TRBV14; the D is unclear. Germline V gene data show CDR1 as SGHDN and CDR2 as FVKESK. This CDR3 contains 15 residues. Trimming left V 0 bases short and J 2 bases short, with 9 bases between. The CDR3 bases are TGTGCCAGCAGCCAAGACTGGCGGCCCACAGATACGCAGTATTTT. It codes for CASSQDWRPTDTQYF.

This clone is medium-sized by share. The V and J genes are TRBV27 and TRBJ2-2, with 8 bases fitting TRBD1. V shed 4 bases, J shed 1 base, and the junction held 2 bases outside the gene matches. The CDR3 is made up of 15 amino acids. Germline CDR1 MNHEY, CDR2 SMNVEV (reference sequence). The chain's CDR3 is CASSYTGGNTGELFF. Written as DNA, the CDR3 is TGTGCCAGCAGTTACACAGGGGGGAACACCGGGGAGCTGTTTTTT.

This clone ranks as medium-sized (0.01 to 0.1%). This chain links TRBV19 with TRBJ2-7; perhaps TRBD1 as D (5 bases). There are 15 residues in the CDR3. Trimming took 1 base from V and 5 from J, leaving 15 bases between them. Germline V gives CDR1 LNHDA, CDR2 SQIVND (reference sequence). The CDR3 protein is CASSIGARKGDEQYF. As DNA, the CDR3 is TGTGCCAGTAGTATAGGGGCCAGGAAAGGGGACGAGCAGTACTTC.

The chain couples TRBV6-6 to TRBJ2-3; D might be TRBD2 (5 bases). The CDR3 is 14 residues long. The germline CDR1 and CDR2 sequences are MNHNY and SVGAGI (reference sequence). V was clipped by 4 bases and J by 0 bases, with 8 bases between them. CDR3 nucleotides: TGTGCCAGCAGTTCGGGAACAAGCACAGATACGCAGTATTTT. This codes for CASSSGTSTDTQYF.

This chain joins TRBV11-2 and TRBJ2-4; D remains ambiguous. CDR3 length: 13 amino acids. V was clipped by 5 bases and J by 0 bases, with 5 bases between them. Germline values: CDR1 SGHAT, CDR2 FQNNGV. CDR3 coding DNA: TGTGCCAGCAGCCCCTTAGCCAAAAACATTCAGTACTTC. Its protein product is CASSPLAKNIQYF.

The chain is built from TRBV5-6 and TRBJ2-7; TRBD2 matches at 8 bases. The germline CDR1 and CDR2 sequences are SGHDT and YYEEEE. This CDR3 has 15 residues. Unmatched junction bases numbered 8, after V lost 4 bases and J lost 2 bases. The CDR3 DNA reads TGTGCCAGCAGCCTGGAGGGTAGCGGGGCCTACGAGCAGTACTTC. Protein sequence: CASSLEGSGAYEQYF.

This chain joins TRBV4-2 and TRBJ1-1; no clear D. Germline V gives CDR1 LGHNA, CDR2 YNFKEQ. V shed 0 bases and J shed 6 bases, with 14 bases lying between them. This CDR3 contains 15 residues. The CDR3 DNA sequence: TGTGCCAGCAGCCAAGATCTTTCCAGTACCGCTGAAGCTTTCTTT. It yields the protein CASSQDLSSTAEAFF.

This chain joins TRBV4-1 and TRBJ2-7; TRBD1 might be the D (6 bases). Germline CDR1 is MGHRA and CDR2 is YSYEKL. V was shortened by 4 bases and J by 2 bases, with 15 bases between the two germline ends. The CDR3 runs to 15 residues. The CDR3 DNA follows: TGCGCCAGCAGCCCAAGGGACACCCCGCCCTACGAGCAGTACTTC. This codes for CASSPRDTPPYEQYF.

The chain is built from TRBV7-2 and TRBJ1-5, with a possible D match to TRBD1 (5 bases). The ends were cut back, 8 bases at V and 7 bases at J, with 12 bases in the middle. The CDR3 covers 12 residues. The germline gives CDR1 SGHTA, CDR2 FQGNSA. This CDR3 is CASSQGNQPQHF. DNA of the CDR3: TGTGCCAGCTCTCAGGGAAACCAGCCCCAGCATTTT. Complete variable domain (other parts from reference TRBV7-2 and TRBJ1-5): GAGVSQSPSNKVTEKGKDVELRCDPISGHTALYWYRQSLGQGLEFLIYFQGNSAPDKSGLPSDRFSAERTGGSVSTLTIQRTQQEDSAVYLCASSQGNQPQHFGDGTRLSIL.

J is TRBJ2-5 and V is TRBV4-2, with 13 bases lining up with TRBD2. TRBJ2-7 explains the end of the DNA better; the J call may be wrong. Germline CDR1 is LGHNA and CDR2 is YNFKEQ. The length of the CDR3 is 17 residues. CDR3 amino acids: CASSPRGLAGNSYEQYF. In DNA form, the CDR3 reads TGTGCCAGCAGCCCGAGGGGACTAGCGGGGAACTCCTACGAGCAGTACTTC.